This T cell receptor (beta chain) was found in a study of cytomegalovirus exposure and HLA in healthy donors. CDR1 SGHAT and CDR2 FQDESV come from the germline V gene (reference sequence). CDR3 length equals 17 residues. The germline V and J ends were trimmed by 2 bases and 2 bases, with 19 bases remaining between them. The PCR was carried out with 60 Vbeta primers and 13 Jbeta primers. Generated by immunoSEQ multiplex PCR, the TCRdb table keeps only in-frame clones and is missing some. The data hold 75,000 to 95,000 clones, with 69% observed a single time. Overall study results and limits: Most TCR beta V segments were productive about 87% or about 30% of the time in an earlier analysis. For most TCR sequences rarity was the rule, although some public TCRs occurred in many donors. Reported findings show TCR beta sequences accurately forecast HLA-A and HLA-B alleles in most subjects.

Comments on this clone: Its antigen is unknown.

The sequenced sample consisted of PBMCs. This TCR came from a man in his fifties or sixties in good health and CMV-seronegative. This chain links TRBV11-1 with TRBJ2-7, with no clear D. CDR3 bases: TGTGCCAGCAGCTTACGCCCCCGGCAGGATGATCCCTACGAGCAGTACTTC. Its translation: CASSLRPRQDDPYEQYF.